What follows are 27 T cell receptor beta chains derived from one specimen sequenced in a study of tissue T cells after allogeneic stem cell transplantation. Clones were sequenced by immunoSEQ multiplex PCR, and TCRdb holds only the in-frame ones, with some missing. The table shows roughly 6,600 clones, with over 40% occurring only once. Indicated time point: mouse harvest day 7 after allogeneic transplant. Each mouse received 10^7 T-cell-depleted marrow cells plus 10^6 splenic CD5+ T cells by tail vein. The sequenced material came from lymph node tissue. Source of these receptors: a female BALB/c mouse given C57BL/6 T cells with graft-versus-host disease after an allogeneic hematopoietic cell transplant.

The sample holds one count of this clone. The gene names here belong to mouse. The read comes to an end 1 residue before the CDR3 does, leaving the germline J gene to fill in the end. The V gene is TRBV16, the J gene TRBJ2-2; 9 bases align to TRBD2. V was clipped by 2 bases and J by 4 bases; unmatched bases: 5. CDR1 and CDR2 from the germline V gene are SGHSA and FRNQAP. The CDR3 contains 16 residues. The CDR3 bases that were read are TGTGCAAGCAGCTTAAGAGGCTGGGGGGGCACCGGGCAGCTCTAC. This gives the protein CASSLRGWGGTGQLY. The entire CDR3 is CASSLRGWGGTGQLYF. Looking up the rest from reference TRBV16 and TRBJ2-2 gives the full variable domain: NAGVIQTPRHKVTGKGQEATLWCEPISGHSAVFWYRQTIVQGLEFLTYFRNQAPIDDSGMPKERFSAQMPNQSHSTLKIQSTQPQDSAVYLCASSLRGWGGTGQLYFGEGSKLTVL.

A note on this clone: Here the gene names and germline are mouse. Read coverage stops 1 residue before the CDR3 terminus; the germline J gene supplies the remainder. This chain links TRBV3 with TRBJ1-1; 9 nucleotides match TRBD1. V shed 4 bases and J 0 bases; nucleotides not matched to a gene: 3. CDR1 and CDR2 (germline): SNHLY, FYNGKV (reference sequence). The CDR3 is made up of 15 amino acids. CDR3 sequence reads: CASSSGQGTNTEVFF. The part of the CDR3 DNA that was read is TGTGCCAGCAGCTCGGGACAGGGAACAAACACAGAAGTCTTC.

With respect to this clone: The genes and germline here are from mouse. The read falls 1 residue short of the CDR3 end, and the missing part is taken from the germline J gene. The chain carries TRBV26 and TRBJ1-1, with 8 bases matching TRBD1. The trim removed 6 bases at V and 4 bases at J, leaving 10 bases unmatched. The CDR3 has 15 amino acids. Germline values: CDR1 KGHPV, CDR2 FQNQEV (reference sequence). The covered CDR3 bases are TGTGCCAGCAGGCCCTCTACAGGGACAGGCACAGAAGTCTTC. This codes for CASRPSTGTGTEVF. The full CDR3 protein reads CASRPSTGTGTEVFF.

Points on this clone: Gene labels here are mouse ones. The chain's CDR3 is CASSPGLGGREQYF. The sequenced CDR3 bases are TGTGCCAGCAGTCCCGGACTGGGGGGTCGGGAACAGTAC. This chain joins TRBV26 and TRBJ2-7; 11 bases are a match to TRBD2. The read is 1 residue too short to cover the CDR3 end, so that end is filled in from the germline J gene. Germline CDR1 and CDR2: KGHPV and FQNQEV (reference sequence). Germline trimming cut 4 bases from V and 7 bases from J; bases unmatched to any gene: 6. This CDR3 region has 14 residues.

Of note for this clone: Gene names and germline refer to mouse. At the DNA level, this CDR3 is encoded by other sequences in the same sample as well. CDR3 loop: CASSQEGSQNTLYF. CDR3 DNA, as far as it was read: TGTGCCAGCAGCCAAGAGGGTAGTCAAAACACCTTGTAC. This chain connects TRBV5 to TRBJ2-4; no reliable D call. The read ends 1 residue early relative to the CDR3; the germline J gene fills the gap. There are 14 residues in the CDR3. The V end lost 0 bases, the J end lost 0 bases, and 4 bases lay between the germline ends. CDR1 is LGHNA, CDR2 YNLKQL, per germline (reference sequence).

On this clone itself: Gene names follow the mouse nomenclature. Read sequence stops 1 residue before the CDR3 end, and the germline J gene provides the missing end. The chain has TRBV12-2 and TRBJ2-1; 12 bases agree with TRBD2. The CDR3 spans 19 residues. The V and J ends lost 0 bases and 2 bases, in that order; junction bases with no gene match: 10. CDR1 is SGHLS, CDR2 HYDKME, per germline. The CDR3: CASSLVGLGGADHYAEQFF. The sequenced part of the CDR3 DNA is TGTGCCAGCTCTCTCGTTGGACTGGGGGGGGCGGATCACTATGCTGAGCAGTTC.

This clone was observed a few times. Any gene name here is a mouse gene name. Read coverage stops 1 residue before the CDR3 terminus; the germline J gene supplies the remainder. The chain uses TRBV16 and TRBJ2-7; 11 nucleotides agree with TRBD2. Germline-derived CDR1 and CDR2 are SGHSA and FRNQAP. Trimming cost V 5 bases and J 2 bases; bases outside gene matches: 2. The CDR3 length is 14 residues. CDR3 bases read: TGTGCAAGCAGCGCGACTGGGGGGGCCTATGAACAGTAC. Translating it yields CASSATGGAYEQY. The full CDR3 protein reads CASSATGGAYEQYF. The full variable domain, with the rest looked up from reference TRBV16 and TRBJ2-7, is NAGVIQTPRHKVTGKGQEATLWCEPISGHSAVFWYRQTIVQGLEFLTYFRNQAPIDDSGMPKERFSAQMPNQSHSTLKIQSTQPQDSAVYLCASSATGGAYEQYFGPGTRLTVL.

In the case of this clone: The gene symbols are mouse symbols. The read falls 1 residue short of the CDR3 end, and the missing part is taken from the germline J gene. J is TRBJ1-1 and V is TRBV24, with D possibly being TRBD1 (6 bases). CDR1 and CDR2 from the germline V gene are KGHTA and FRNEEI. This CDR3 has 13 amino acids. V was cut by 3 bases and J by 3 bases, with 8 bases left in between. This chain's CDR3 is CASSLDRHTEVFF. The CDR3 DNA, read in part, is TGTGCCAGCAGTCTCGACAGGCACACAGAAGTCTTC.

A note on this clone: Gene names follow the mouse nomenclature. The read gets to within 1 residue of the CDR3 end, and the germline J gene fills in the rest. The chain links TRBV3 to TRBJ1-3; TRBD1 matches at 9 bases. This CDR3 has 14 residues. Trimming took 4 bases from V and 3 from J; bases not matched to a gene: 1. From germline, CDR1 is SNHLY and CDR2 FYNGKV (reference sequence). Incomplete CDR3 DNA: TGTGCCAGCAGCTGGACAGGGGTTGGAAATACGCTCTAT. It is translated as CASSWTGVGNTLY. The whole CDR3 sequence reads CASSWTGVGNTLYF.

This clone was detected once. Genes here carry mouse names. The read ends 1 residue early relative to the CDR3; the germline J gene fills the gap. The chain has TRBV16 and TRBJ2-5; 7 positions agree with TRBD2. V dropped 0 bases and J dropped 2; count of bases not matched to a gene: 2. Germline V gene lookup returns CDR1 SGHSA and CDR2 FRNQAP. The CDR3 has 15 residues. CDR3 region: CASSLEAGGQDTQYF. CDR3 bases read: TGTGCAAGCAGCTTAGAGGCTGGGGGCCAAGACACCCAGTAC.

Only a few counts were recorded for this clone. Gene names are mouse gene names. The read ends 1 residue before the CDR3 terminus; that terminus is restored from the germline J gene. The chain employs TRBV1 and TRBJ2-7; 12 bases line up with TRBD2. CDR3 size: 13 residues. The V gene's germline CDR1 is NSQYPW and CDR2 LRSPGD (reference sequence). V trimming: 1 base; J trimming: 9 bases; junction bases outside the gene matches: 1. The sequenced CDR3 bases are TGCACCTGCAGTGCAGGGGACTGGGGGGCACAGTAC. It yields the protein CTCSAGDWGAQY. The entire CDR3 is CTCSAGDWGAQYF.

As regards this clone: The germline and genes are mouse ones. The observed sequence ends 1 residue before the CDR3 terminus, with the missing tail filled in from the germline J gene. The V and J genes are TRBV13-1 and TRBJ2-1, with 9 nucleotides matching TRBD2. The CDR3 sequence is 14 residues long. V dropped 5 bases and J dropped 4; count of bases not matched to a gene: 4. The germline CDR1 and CDR2 sequences are NSHNY and SYGAGN. The CDR3 spells CASSAGGGYAEQFF. Incomplete CDR3 DNA: TGTGCCAGCAGCGCTGGGGGGGGGTATGCTGAGCAGTTC.

In the case of this clone: Gene names are mouse gene names. The observed sequence ends 1 residue before the CDR3 terminus, with the missing tail filled in from the germline J gene. This chain connects TRBV26 to TRBJ1-3, with D uncertain. V was clipped by 4 bases and J by 0 bases, with 4 bases between them. Per germline, CDR1 KGHPV and CDR2 FQNQEV (reference sequence). The CDR3 consists of 13 residues. The CDR3 loop is CASSHDSGNTLYF. The covered CDR3 bases are TGTGCCAGCAGTCACGATTCTGGAAATACGCTCTAT.

As regards this clone: Germline and genes here are mouse. The CDR3 spells CASSPPGGYGQNTLYF. The part of the CDR3 DNA that was read is TGTGCCAGCAGTCCCCCTGGGGGATACGGTCAAAACACCTTGTAC. V usage is TRBV26 and J usage is TRBJ2-4, with 7 bases fitting TRBD2. The read halts 1 residue ahead of the CDR3 end, with the missing end drawn from the germline J gene. This CDR3 is 16 amino acids long. J gave up 1 base and V 4 bases, and 8 bases lay outside the gene matches. Germline CDR1 reads KGHPV; CDR2 reads FQNQEV (reference sequence).

Comments on this clone: Genes here carry mouse names. The DNA ends 1 residue before the CDR3 does, and the rest of the CDR3 is filled in from the germline J gene. This rearrangement joins TRBV26 to TRBJ1-1; no reliable D call. With 2 bases removed from V and 0 bases from J, the gap between germline ends came to 7 bases. CDR1 is KGHPV and CDR2 is FQNQEV in the germline V gene (reference sequence). The CDR3 is 14 amino acids. The sequenced part of the CDR3 DNA is TGTGCCAGCAGTCTGGCAGGATCAAACACAGAAGTCTTC. Encoded protein: CASSLAGSNTEVF. The full CDR3 reads CASSLAGSNTEVFF.

This clone has only a few counts. Germline and genes here are mouse. CDR3 DNA (partial): TGTGCCAGCAGTCTGTTGGGGGCGCGGGGTGAACAGTAC. Amino acid sequence: CASSLLGARGEQY. From start to end, the CDR3 is CASSLLGARGEQYF. The rearrangement joins TRBV26 to TRBJ2-7, with D perhaps given as TRBD1 or TRBD2 (6 bases each). The DNA ends 1 residue before the CDR3 does, and the rest of the CDR3 is filled in from the germline J gene. This CDR3 comprises 14 residues. Trimming pared 1 base from V and 6 bases from J, leaving 13 bases between. CDR1 is KGHPV and CDR2 is FQNQEV in the germline V gene (reference sequence). The full variable domain, with the rest looked up from reference TRBV26 and TRBJ2-7, is NSKVIQTPRYLVKGQGQKAKMRCIPEKGHPVVFWYQQNKNNEFKFLINFQNQEVLQQIDMTEKRFSAECPSNSPCSLEIQSSEAGDSALYLCASSLLGARGEQYFGPGTRLTVL.

This clone turned up a few times. These gene names are mouse names. This CDR3 is CASSPGQISNERLFF. Incomplete CDR3 DNA: TGTGCCAGCAGTCCCGGACAAATTTCCAACGAAAGATTATTT. The chain combines TRBV14 with TRBJ1-4; tentative D call: TRBD1 (5 bases). The CDR3 end falls 1 residue outside the read, so it is completed with the germline J gene. V was clipped by 4 bases and J by 0 bases, with 10 bases between them. Germline V gene sequence: CDR1 SGHDT, CDR2 FRDEAV. The CDR3 spans 15 residues.

A note on this clone: The gene names given are mouse names. The CDR3 extends 1 residue past the end of the read, so its final part is completed from the germline J gene. This specimen includes other DNA sequences encoding the same CDR3. The rearrangement joins TRBV1 to TRBJ2-4, with 9 bases that match TRBD2. Germline values: CDR1 NSQYPW, CDR2 LRSPGD (reference sequence). The CDR3 extends over 15 amino acids. Trimming removed 1 base from V and 10 bases from J; junction bases left unmatched: 9. The CDR3 protein is CTCSAAGTGPVALYF. CDR3 DNA, as far as it was read: TGCACCTGCAGTGCAGCCGGGACTGGGCCAGTCGCCTTGTAC.

Comments on this clone: The gene symbols are mouse symbols. The CDR3 end is not reached by the read, which stops 1 residue before it; the germline J gene fills it in. The chain recombines TRBV5 with TRBJ1-3; D call uncertain. The CDR3 length is 15 residues. Trimming took 4 bases from V and 0 from J, leaving 10 bases between them. Germline V gene sequence: CDR1 LGHNA, CDR2 YNLKQL (reference sequence). The CDR3: CASSRTGNSGNTLYF. The DNA read from the CDR3 is TGTGCCAGCAGCCGGACGGGCAATTCTGGAAATACGCTCTAT.

In this sample, this clone turned up a few times. The genes and germline here are from mouse. The read ends 1 residue before the CDR3 terminus; that terminus is restored from the germline J gene. The chain carries TRBV16 and TRBJ1-3; D unclear. Per germline, CDR1 SGHSA and CDR2 FRNQAP. V was trimmed by 5 bases and J by 0 bases, leaving 8 bases between them. The length of the CDR3 is 14 residues. CDR3 sequence: CASSTRNSGNTLYF. The covered CDR3 bases are TGTGCAAGCAGCACACGGAATTCTGGAAATACGCTCTAT.

For this clone: Here the gene names and germline are mouse. CDR3 DNA (partial): TGTGCCAGCTCCACCGGGCAGCTCTAC. Amino acid sequence: CASSTGQLY. The whole CDR3 protein is CASSTGQLYF. The chain has TRBV19 and TRBJ2-2; no clear D gene. Coverage ceases 1 residue before the CDR3 finishes, and the germline J gene fills in the end. Germline CDR1 FNHDT, CDR2 SITEND (reference sequence). This CDR3 comprises 10 residues. Trimming removed 7 bases at V and 4 bases at J, with 2 bases between.

On this clone itself: Mouse names are used for the genes. The missing CDR3 end, 1 residue past where the read stops, is filled in from the germline J gene. V usage is TRBV23 and J usage is TRBJ2-3; the D call in the table, TRBD2, was not verified against the DNA. Germline assignment: CDR1 KGHTA and CDR2 FQNQQP. The CDR3 is 16 residues long. The DNA read from the CDR3 is TGCTCCAGCAGTCAAGGGGACTGGGGGGCTGCAGAAACGCTGTAT. Translation gives CSSSQGDWGAAETLY. The CDR3 reads in full as CSSSQGDWGAAETLYF.

For this clone: Genes here carry mouse names. The read halts 1 residue ahead of the CDR3 end, with the missing end drawn from the germline J gene. The chain uses TRBV23 and TRBJ2-1; TRBD1 reflects the table's D call only, with no check against the DNA. This CDR3 has 16 residues. From germline, CDR1 is KGHTA and CDR2 FQNQQP. The chain's CDR3 is CSSSQSRGRGYAEQFF. CDR3 DNA (partial): TGCTCCAGCAGTCAATCCAGGGGGCGAGGGTATGCTGAGCAGTTC.

A word on this clone: Germline and genes: mouse. The missing CDR3 end, 1 residue past where the read stops, is filled in from the germline J gene. This sequence joins TRBV12-1 and TRBJ2-4; TRBD2 aligns across 7 bases. Germline V gene lookup returns CDR1 SGHSN and CDR2 HYEKVE. V gave up 0 bases and J gave up 9 bases; unmatched junction bases: 5. This CDR3 comprises 13 residues. This chain's CDR3 is CASSLVTGVTLYF. The CDR3 bases that were read are TGTGCCAGCTCTCTCGTTACTGGGGTGACCTTGTAC.

This clone was seen a few times. The germline and genes are mouse ones. The CDR3 extends 1 residue past the end of the read, so its final part is completed from the germline J gene. The chain links TRBV20 to TRBJ2-5; 10 bases are a match to TRBD1. Germline CDR1 is GFQATS and CDR2 is STVNSAI. Trimming cost V 5 bases and J 3 bases; bases outside gene matches: 5. There are 14 residues in the CDR3. The sequenced part of the CDR3 DNA is TGTGGTGCTGGTCCGGGACAGGGGCAAGACACCCAGTAC. This encodes CGAGPGQGQDTQY. The whole CDR3 is CGAGPGQGQDTQYF. The whole variable domain, filled in from reference TRBV20 and TRBJ2-5, reads GALVYQYPRRTICKSGTSMRMECQAVGFQATSVAWYRQSPQKTFELIALSTVNSAIKYEQNFTQEKFPISHPNLSFSSMTVLNAYLEDRGLYLCGAGPGQGQDTQYFGPGTRLLVL.

In the case of this clone: Any gene name here is a mouse gene name. The CDR3 end is not reached by the read, which stops 1 residue before it; the germline J gene fills it in. The rearrangement joins TRBV26 to TRBJ1-1; 8 positions match TRBD1. Germline V CDR1 and CDR2: KGHPV, FQNQEV (reference sequence). The CDR3 totals 14 residues. Trimming cost V 4 bases and J 0 bases; bases outside gene matches: 1. CDR3: CASSPTGANTEVFF. The part of the CDR3 DNA that was read is TGTGCCAGCAGTCCGACAGGGGCAAACACAGAAGTCTTC.

To note about this clone: Mouse names are used for the genes. The CDR3 goes on 1 residue after the read ends, and that part is filled in from the germline J gene. This chain joins TRBV13-2 and TRBJ2-1; D possibly uses TRBD1 or TRBD2 (5 bases each). V shed 0 bases and J shed 4 bases, with 11 bases lying between them. The CDR3 spans 15 residues. The germline gives CDR1 NNHNN, CDR2 SYGAGS (reference sequence). CDR3 residues: CASGDVGGRYAEQFF. The CDR3 DNA, read in part, is TGTGCCAGCGGTGATGTCGGGGGAAGGTATGCTGAGCAGTTC.